This TCR beta chain was identified in a study of T cell responses to AZD1222 COVID-19 vaccine. The CDR3 spans 14 residues. The germline V gene encodes CDR1 LGHDT and CDR2 YNNKEL (reference sequence). V was trimmed by 4 bases and J by 3 bases, leaving 9 bases between them. This table comes from immunoSEQ multiplex PCR, and its TCRdb copy is limited to in-frame clones, with some not included. The repertoire includes 100,000 to 150,000 clones, more than 80% of them detected once, and 3.5% to 5% sits in the top ten. This clonotype was obtained from an adult who received the AZD1222 COVID-19 vaccine. This rearrangement joins TRBV3-1 (or the pseudogene TRBV3-2) to TRBJ2-2, with D perhaps given as TRBD1 or TRBD2 (5 bases each). This sample comprised peripheral blood, obtained 28 days after the second AZD1222 dose. CDR3 sequence (DNA): TGTGCCAGCAGCCTAGGGACCTACACCGGGGAGCTGTTTTTT. Its translation: CASSLGTYTGELFF.